Here is one TCR beta chain with its context. What it binds is unknown. Recent vaccinations or acute infections were absent in the healthy HIV-negative adult donors. The sample comes from a study of shared clonotypes between healthy human individuals. Study background: Three plates were used per donor for CD4 naive, three for CD4 memory, two for CD8 naive and one for CD8 memory.

General study findings and limits: Sampling covered blood only; tissue repertoires likely differ.

CDR3 length: 15 residues. The V gene end was trimmed by 0 bases and the J gene end by 6 bases; junction bases not matched to a gene: 6. From germline, CDR1 is MNHEY and CDR2 SVGAGI. Sequencing was performed with immunoSEQ multiplex PCR; in TCRdb, only in-frame clones are kept and a portion is missing. The sample has some 2 million clones, over 85% seen once. The chain uses TRBV6-5 and TRBJ1-1, with TRBD1 matching over 8 bases. The sequence derives from a man between 18 and 29 years old in good health. The sequenced material came from naive CD4+ T cells sorted from blood. As to subset: CD45RA+ positively selected. The DNA for the CDR3 is TGTGCCAGCAGTTACTCGAGGACAGGGCGCCCTGAAGCTTTCTTT. Translating gives CASSYSRTGRPEAFF.